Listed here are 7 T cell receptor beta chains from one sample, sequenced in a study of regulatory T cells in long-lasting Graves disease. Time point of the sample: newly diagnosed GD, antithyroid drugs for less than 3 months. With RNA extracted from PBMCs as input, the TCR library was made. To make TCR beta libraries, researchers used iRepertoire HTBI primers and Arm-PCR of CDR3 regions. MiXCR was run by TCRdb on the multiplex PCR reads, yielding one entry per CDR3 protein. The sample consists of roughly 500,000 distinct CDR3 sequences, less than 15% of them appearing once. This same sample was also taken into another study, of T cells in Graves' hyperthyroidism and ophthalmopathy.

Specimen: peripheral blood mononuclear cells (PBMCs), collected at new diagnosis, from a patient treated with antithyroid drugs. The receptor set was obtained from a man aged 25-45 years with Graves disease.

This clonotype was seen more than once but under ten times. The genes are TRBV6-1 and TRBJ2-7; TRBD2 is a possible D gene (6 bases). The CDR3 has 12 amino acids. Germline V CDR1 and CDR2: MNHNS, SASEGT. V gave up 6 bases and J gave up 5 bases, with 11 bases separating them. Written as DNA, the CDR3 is TGTGCCAGCAGAGGAGGGGAGCACGAGCAGTACTTC. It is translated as CASRGGEHEQYF.

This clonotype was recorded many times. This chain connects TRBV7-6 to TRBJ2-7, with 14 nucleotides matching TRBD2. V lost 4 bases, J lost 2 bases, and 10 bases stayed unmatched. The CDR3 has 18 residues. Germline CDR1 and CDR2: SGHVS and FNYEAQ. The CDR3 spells CASSSGTSGSEGPYEQYF. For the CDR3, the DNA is TGTGCCAGCAGCTCCGGGACTAGCGGGAGCGAAGGGCCCTACGAGCAGTACTTC.

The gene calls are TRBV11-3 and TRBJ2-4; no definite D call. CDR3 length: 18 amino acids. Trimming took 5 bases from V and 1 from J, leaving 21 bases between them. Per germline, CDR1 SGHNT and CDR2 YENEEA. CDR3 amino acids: CASSVRKRQPEAKNIQYF. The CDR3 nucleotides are TGTGCCAGCAGCGTAAGAAAAAGACAACCCGAGGCCAAAAACATTCAGTACTTC.

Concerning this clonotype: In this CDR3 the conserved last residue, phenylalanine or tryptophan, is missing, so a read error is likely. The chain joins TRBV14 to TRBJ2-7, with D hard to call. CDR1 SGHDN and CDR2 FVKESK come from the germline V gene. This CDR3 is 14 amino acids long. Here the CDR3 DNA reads TGTGCCAGCAGCCAAGATCCCACCTCCCACGAGCAGTACTCC. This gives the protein CASSQDPTSHEQYS.

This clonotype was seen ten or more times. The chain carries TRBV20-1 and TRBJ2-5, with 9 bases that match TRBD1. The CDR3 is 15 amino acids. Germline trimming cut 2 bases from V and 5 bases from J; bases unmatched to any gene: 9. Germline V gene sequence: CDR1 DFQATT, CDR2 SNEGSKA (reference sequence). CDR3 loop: CSARYSGQGYETQYF. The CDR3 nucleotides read TGCAGTGCTAGATACTCGGGACAGGGATACGAGACCCAGTACTTC.

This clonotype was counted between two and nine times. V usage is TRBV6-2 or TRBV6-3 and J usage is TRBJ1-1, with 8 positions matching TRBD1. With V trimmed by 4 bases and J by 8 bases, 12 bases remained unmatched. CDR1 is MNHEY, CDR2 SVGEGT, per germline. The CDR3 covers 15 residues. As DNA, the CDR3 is TGTGCCAGCAGTTCTGTGGGACAGGACCTCTTGGAAGCTTTCTTT. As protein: CASSSVGQDLLEAFF.

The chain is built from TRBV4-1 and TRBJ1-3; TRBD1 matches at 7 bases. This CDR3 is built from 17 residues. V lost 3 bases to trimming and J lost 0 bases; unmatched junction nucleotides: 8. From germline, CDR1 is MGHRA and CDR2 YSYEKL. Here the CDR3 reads CASSQVDRAGSGNTIYF. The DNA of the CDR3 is TGCGCCAGCAGCCAGGTCGACAGGGCCGGCTCTGGAAACACCATATATTTT.